The clone carrying this T cell receptor (beta chain) showed up just a few times. TCRdb re-derived calls from the 5' RACE reads in MiXCR, one entry per CDR3 protein. The data contain hundreds of thousands of distinct CDR3 sequences, approximately 8% of them singletons. These data come from a study of T cells after yellow fever vaccination. The CDR3 sequence is 16 residues long. The germline V and J ends were trimmed by 3 bases and 1 base, with 15 bases remaining between them. Germline CDR1 is KGHSH and CDR2 is LQKENI. The TCR comes from a man younger than 30 who received the YFV17D yellow fever vaccine. This rearrangement joins TRBV18 to TRBJ1-1; D unclear. The input for sequencing was PBMCs, taken more than 35 days after the first yellow fever vaccination. CDR3 in amino acids: CASSPASGSRNTEAFF. The CDR3 region has the DNA TGTGCCAGCTCACCTGCCTCGGGGAGCAGGAACACTGAAGCTTTCTTT.